This is a list of T cell receptor beta chains from one sample in a study of T cells in Graves' hyperthyroidism and ophthalmopathy. TCRdb re-called the multiplex PCR reads through MiXCR, storing one row per CDR3 protein. The repertoire holds fewer than 650,000 distinct CDR3 sequences, with 14% to 15% as singletons. The specimen sequenced was blood. These receptor sequences come from a woman in her forties with Graves' ophthalmopathy. Each CDR3 is given with its conserved first and last residue. The D gene is left open where the match is weak. Clone size is shown for a subset of rows, as once, few, many or a class of expanded clone.

len,j_gene,v_gene,d_gene,abundance,CDR3nt,CDR3aa
16,TRBJ2-4,TRBV7-9,TRBD1,few,TGTGCCAGCAGCTGGGGACAGGGGGCTCAATGGGACATTCAGTACTTC,CASSWGQGAQWDIQYF
15,TRBJ2-7,TRBV29-1,NA,many,TGCAGCGTCCAGGGGTATGGATACAATGGATACGAGCAGTACTTC,CSVQGYGYNGYEQYF
15,TRBJ1-1,TRBV6-5,NA,many,TGTGCCAGCAGTTACTCGGGTCCACCCCACACTGAAGCTTTCTTT,CASSYSGPPHTEAFF
13,TRBJ1-1,TRBV29-1,TRBD1,many,TGCAGCGTTGAAAGGGCAGGGGGCACTGAAGCTTTCTTT,CSVERAGGTEAFF
15,TRBJ2-3,TRBV28,NA,many,TGTGCCAGCAGCCCCCCGACAGGCAGGGTAGATACGCAGTATTTT,CASSPPTGRVDTQYF
14,TRBJ2-5,TRBV20-1,TRBD2,many,TGCAGTGCTAGACCTAGCGGGTTTAAAGAGACCCAGTACTTC,CSARPSGFKETQYF
11,TRBJ1-2,TRBV29-1,NA,many,TGCAGCGTCAAGGACGGCTATGGCTACACCTTC,CSVKDGYGYTF
15,TRBJ1-1,TRBV27,TRBD1,many,TGTGCCAGCAGTTTATCGGGGGGACAGGGCTGGTCGGCTTTCTTT,CASSLSGGQGWSAFF
16,TRBJ1-5,TRBV4-2,NA,NA,TGTGCCAGCAGCCAAAACGCGGGCCAGTCGGTTCGGCCCCAGCATTTT,CASSQNAGQSVRPQHF
13,TRBJ2-2,TRBV12-3/TRBV12-4,NA,many,TGTGCCAGCAGTTTAGAACGGACCGGGGAGCTGTTTTTT,CASSLERTGELFF
14,TRBJ2-5,TRBV7-2,NA,many,TGTGCCAGCCAACCCCGAGGGGCGCCGGAGACCCAGTACTTC,CASQPRGAPETQYF
15,TRBJ2-7,TRBV9,NA,many,TGTGCCAGCAGCGTAGAAGTGGAGGGCGGTTACGAGCAGTACTTC,CASSVEVEGGYEQYF
11,TRBJ2-7,TRBV20-1,NA,many,TGCAGTGCTCGGGCGGGGAACGAGCAGTACTTC,CSARAGNEQYF
15,TRBJ1-6,TRBV3-1,NA,NA,TGTGCCAGCAGCCAAGGCGGGGGAAATAATTCACCCCTCCACTTT,CASSQGGGNNSPLHF
14,TRBJ2-7,TRBV6-2/TRBV6-3,TRBD1,few,TGTGCCAGCAAATGGACAGGGGGCGGCGGCGAGCAGTACTTC,CASKWTGGGGEQYF
14,TRBJ1-5,TRBV5-1,NA,many,TGCGCCAGCAGCTTGGACGGTGCGAACCAGCCCCAGCATTTT,CASSLDGANQPQHF
12,TRBJ2-7,TRBV6-2/TRBV6-3,NA,NA,TGTGCCAGCTGCGACACCAGAGGCGAGCAGTACTTC,CASCDTRGEQYF
15,TRBJ2-7,TRBV10-1,NA,many,TGCGCCAGCAGTGATTCCCCCGGGTCGGCCTACGAGCAGTACTTC,CASSDSPGSAYEQYF